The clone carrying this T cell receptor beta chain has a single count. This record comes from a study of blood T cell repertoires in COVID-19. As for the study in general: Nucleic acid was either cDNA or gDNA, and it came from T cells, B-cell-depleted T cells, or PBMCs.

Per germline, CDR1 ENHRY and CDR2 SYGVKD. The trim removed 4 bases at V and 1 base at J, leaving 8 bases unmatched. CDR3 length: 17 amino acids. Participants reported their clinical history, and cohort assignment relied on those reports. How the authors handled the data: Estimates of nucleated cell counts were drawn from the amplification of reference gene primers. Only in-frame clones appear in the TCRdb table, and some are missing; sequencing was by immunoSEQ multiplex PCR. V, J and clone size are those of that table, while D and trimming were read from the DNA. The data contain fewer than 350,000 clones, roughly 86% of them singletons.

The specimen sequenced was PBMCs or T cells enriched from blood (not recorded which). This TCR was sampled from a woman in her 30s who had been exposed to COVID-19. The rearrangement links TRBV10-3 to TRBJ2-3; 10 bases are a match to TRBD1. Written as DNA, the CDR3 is TGTGCCATCAGTGGTAGACAGGGGGCGAGGGGCACAGATACGCAGTATTTT. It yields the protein CAISGRQGARGTDTQYF.